The 26 T cell receptor beta chains reported below all come from one sample, sequenced in a study of blood T cell repertoires in COVID-19. Clones were read by immunoSEQ multiplex PCR, and TCRdb kept only the in-frame ones, dropping some. The sample has approximately 74,000 clones; around 93% are singletons. The source material was peripheral blood. The receptors were gathered from a woman aged 55-75 years with active COVID-19.

This chain links TRBV10-3 with TRBJ2-3; TRBD1 might be the D (6 bases). The germline CDR1 and CDR2 sequences are ENHRY and SYGVKD. This CDR3 is built from 13 residues. The V gene lost 7 bases and the J gene lost 2 bases, with 10 bases spanning the gap. The CDR3 reads CAIKDRYTDTQYF. Written as DNA, the CDR3 is TGTGCCATCAAGGACAGATACACAGATACGCAGTATTTT.

With regard to this clone: One end of the junction fails to match germline, which may point to a read error. V and J are TRBV6-1 and TRBJ2-7; 10 bases match TRBD2. The V gene's germline CDR1 is MNHNS and CDR2 SASEGT. This CDR3 is 14 amino acids long. The CDR3 here is CASGEREGSYEQYF. Here the CDR3 DNA reads TGTGCCAGCGGTGAGCGGGAGGGCTCCTACGAGCAGTACTTC.

The chain is built from TRBV7-2 and TRBJ2-3; D may be TRBD2 (6 bases). The V and J ends lost 5 bases and 5 bases respectively, with 11 bases between them. This CDR3 contains 13 residues. CDR1 is SGHTA, CDR2 FQGNSA, per germline. CDR3: CASSPLGGDTQYF. CDR3 nucleotide sequence: TGTGCCAGCAGCCCGCTCGGGGGAGATACGCAGTATTTT. Looking up the rest from reference TRBV7-2 and TRBJ2-3 gives the full variable domain: GAGVSQSPSNKVTEKGKDVELRCDPISGHTALYWYRQSLGQGLEFLIYFQGNSAPDKSGLPSDRFSAERTGGSVSTLTIQRTQQEDSAVYLCASSPLGGDTQYFGPGTRLTVL.

This chain connects TRBV24-1 to TRBJ2-3, with TRBD2 matching 7 bases. V gave up 2 bases and J gave up 3 bases; unmatched junction bases: 4. In germline, CDR1 is KGHDR, CDR2 SFDVKD. This CDR3 has 15 amino acids. The CDR3 region has the DNA TGTGCCACCAGTGATTCAGGGAGGGTTACAGATACGCAGTATTTT. Protein product: CATSDSGRVTDTQYF.

The V and J genes are TRBV4-1 and TRBJ1-2; no clear D. The CDR3 length is 14 residues. Deletions cut 7 bases from V and 0 bases from J, with 12 bases between. The germline CDR1 and CDR2 sequences are MGHRA and YSYEKL. The CDR3 here is CASKPQQTNYGYTF. DNA of the CDR3: TGCGCCAGCAAACCACAGCAAACTAACTATGGCTACACCTTC.

This clone showed up just once. The CDR3 spells CASTRGGTEAFF. As DNA, the CDR3 is TGTGCCAGCACCAGAGGGGGCACTGAAGCTTTCTTT. The chain recombines TRBV25-1 with TRBJ1-1, with D possibly TRBD1 on 6 matching bases. The CDR3 consists of 12 residues. V was cut by 7 bases and J by 4 bases, with 10 bases left in between. CDR1 and CDR2 from the germline V gene are MGHDK and SYGVNS.

The chain has TRBV6-5 and TRBJ2-1, with D hard to call. The CDR3 contains 15 residues. CDR1 and CDR2 (germline): MNHEY, SVGAGI. V lost 5 bases to trimming and J lost 6 bases, with 17 bases between them. The CDR3 sequence: CASSPALSRSNEQFF. The CDR3 nucleotides are TGTGCCAGCAGTCCCGCCCTCTCCAGGTCCAATGAGCAGTTCTTC.

V gene TRBV5-1 combines with J gene TRBJ2-1; a possible D gene is TRBD2 (6 bases). There are 15 residues in the CDR3. V lost 4 bases to trimming and J lost 6 bases, with 17 bases between them. Germline V gene sequence: CDR1 SGHRS, CDR2 YFSETQ. CDR3: CASSPGLWDGNEQFF. The CDR3 coding sequence is TGCGCCAGCAGCCCGGGACTCTGGGACGGCAATGAGCAGTTCTTC.

The J gene is TRBJ1-2, the V gene TRBV11-2; tentatively, D is TRBD1 (5 bases). V was pared by 3 bases and J by 5 bases, with 19 bases between. The CDR3 consists of 16 residues. The germline CDR1 and CDR2 sequences are SGHAT and FQNNGV. The CDR3 here is CASSLGPGGLPYGYTF. DNA of the CDR3: TGTGCCAGCAGCTTGGGGCCTGGGGGACTCCCATATGGCTACACCTTC.

The rearrangement uses TRBV10-2 and TRBJ2-3; 9 nucleotides line up with TRBD1. With 0 bases clipped from V and 4 bases from J, the junction kept 2 bases outside the gene matches. The CDR3 length is 15 residues. Germline loops: CDR1 WSHSY, CDR2 SAAADI. The CDR3 bases are TGCGCCAGCAGTGAGTCACAGGGGGCAGCAGATACGCAGTATTTT. This codes for CASSESQGAADTQYF.

The chain uses TRBV5-1 and TRBJ2-1; TRBD2 agrees at 11 bases. Germline V gives CDR1 SGHRS, CDR2 YFSETQ. This CDR3 region has 20 residues. Trimming cost V 0 bases and J 5 bases; bases outside gene matches: 16. The CDR3 reads CASSLVSHLAGGLDDNEQFF. CDR3 nucleotide sequence: TGCGCCAGCAGCTTGGTGTCTCATCTAGCGGGAGGCCTTGACGACAATGAGCAGTTCTTC.

This CDR3 is CASSPTPQAITDTQYF. Written as DNA, the CDR3 is TGTGCCAGCAGCCCCACCCCCCAAGCGATCACAGATACGCAGTATTTT. V gene TRBV11-2 combines with J gene TRBJ2-3; D remains unclear. CDR1 and CDR2 (germline): SGHAT, FQNNGV. V was pared by 5 bases and J by 2 bases, with 17 bases between. The length of the CDR3 is 16 residues.

V usage is TRBV2 and J usage is TRBJ1-4, with D possibly matching TRBD1 (6 bases). V lost 7 bases to trimming and J lost 1 base, with 10 bases between them. Per germline, CDR1 SNHLY and CDR2 FYNNEI. The CDR3 runs to 14 residues. The CDR3 DNA sequence: TGTGCCAGCACCATACAGGGAACTAATGAAAAACTGTTTTTT. Translation gives CASTIQGTNEKLFF.

V usage is TRBV19 and J usage is TRBJ1-5, with D perhaps matching TRBD1 (5 bases). V lost 2 bases, J lost 6 bases, and 11 bases lay in between. The CDR3 spans 14 residues. In germline, CDR1 is LNHDA, CDR2 SQIVND (reference sequence). The CDR3 loop is CASSISGRGQPQHF. The CDR3 nucleotides are TGTGCCAGTAGTATATCGGGGAGGGGTCAGCCCCAGCATTTT.

The V and J genes are TRBV6-5 and TRBJ1-1, with a possible D match to TRBD1 (6 bases). The germline V and J ends were trimmed by 9 bases and 4 bases, with 12 bases remaining between them. Germline loops: CDR1 MNHEY, CDR2 SVGAGI. The length of the CDR3 is 12 residues. The CDR3, as DNA: TGTGCCAGTGGGGCGACAGGCACTGAAGCTTTCTTT. This translates into CASGATGTEAFF.

V is TRBV29-1 and J is TRBJ2-3; D may be TRBD2 (5 bases). Germline CDR1 and CDR2: SQVTM and ANQGSEA. V gave up 2 bases and J gave up 6 bases, with 24 bases separating them. CDR3 length: 17 amino acids. CDR3 sequence: CSVESPSGSAVLDTQYF. CDR3 DNA: TGCAGCGTTGAAAGTCCCAGCGGAAGTGCGGTGTTGGATACGCAGTATTTT.

For the CDR3, the DNA is TGTGCCAGCTCACCCGACAGGGGGAATGGCTACACCTTC. It encodes CASSPDRGNGYTF. The chain uses TRBV18 and TRBJ1-2, with 9 bases lining up with TRBD1. The ends lost 3 bases at V and 6 bases at J; junction bases unmatched: 2. Germline V gene sequence: CDR1 KGHSH, CDR2 LQKENI. The CDR3 is 13 amino acids. Full variable domain (outside the CDR3, taken from reference TRBV18 and TRBJ1-2): NAGVMQNPRHLVRRRGQEARLRCSPMKGHSHVYWYRQLPEEGLKFMVYLQKENIIDESGMPKERFSAEFPKEGPSILRIQQVVRGDSAAYFCASSPDRGNGYTFGSGTRLTVV.

The chain joins TRBV15 to TRBJ2-7; TRBD1 is a possible D gene (5 bases). Germline CDR1 reads LNHNV; CDR2 reads YYDKDF (reference sequence). The CDR3 is 16 residues long. V lost 1 base to trimming and J lost 1 base, with 14 bases between them. Here the CDR3 reads CATSRGGGRRSYEQYF. CDR3 sequence (DNA): TGTGCCACCAGCAGAGGGGGCGGACGCCGATCCTACGAGCAGTACTTC.

The V gene is TRBV5-4, the J gene TRBJ2-1; 10 nucleotides line up with TRBD2. V trimming: 1 base; J trimming: 1 base; junction bases outside the gene matches: 11. This CDR3 is 19 amino acids long. Germline V gene data show CDR1 as SGHNT and CDR2 as YYREEE (reference sequence). In DNA, the CDR3 is TGTGCCAGCAGCTTGTTTATGGCTAGCGGGAGAGTTTCCTACAATGAGCAGTTCTTC. As protein: CASSLFMASGRVSYNEQFF.

The chain combines TRBV2 with TRBJ2-1, with TRBD2 identical over 9 bases. The germline V gene has CDR1 SNHLY and CDR2 FYNNEI. Trimming took 6 bases from V and 5 from J; bases not matched to a gene: 5. The CDR3 totals 14 residues. The DNA of the CDR3 is TGTGCCAGCAGGGAGACTAGCGGTAACAATGAGCAGTTCTTC. Its protein product is CASRETSGNNEQFF.

In this sample, this clone turned up once. The V gene is TRBV12-3 or TRBV12-4, the J gene TRBJ2-1; 11 nucleotides match TRBD2. With V trimmed by 7 bases and J by 14 bases, 10 bases remained unmatched. The CDR3 runs to 13 residues. In DNA form, the CDR3 reads TGTGCCAGCACCGAGGGGACTAGCGGTGGGGAGTTCTTC. This sequence encodes CASTEGTSGGEFF.

Here the CDR3 reads CASSLSGLAGGQGQFF. Written as DNA, the CDR3 is TGTGCCAGCAGTTTATCGGGACTAGCGGGAGGGCAAGGGCAGTTCTTC. V is TRBV27 and J is TRBJ2-1; TRBD2 matches at 16 bases. In germline, CDR1 is MNHEY, CDR2 SMNVEV (reference sequence). This CDR3 is built from 16 residues. V shed 0 bases, J shed 12 bases, and the junction held 5 bases outside the gene matches.

This clone was detected only once. The chain combines TRBV28 with TRBJ2-7; D ambiguous. The germline V gene has CDR1 MDHEN and CDR2 SYDVKM. The CDR3 contains 15 residues. Trimming left V 3 bases short and J 1 base short, with 13 bases between. The CDR3 nucleotides read TGTGCCAGCAGTTTTCAGAGGCGACGATCCTACGAGCAGTACTTC. Its translation: CASSFQRRRSYEQYF.

The genes are TRBV5-5 and TRBJ2-3; D is unresolved. V lost 1 base to trimming and J lost 0 bases, with 6 bases between them. Germline lookup yields CDR1 SGHKS and CDR2 YYEKEE (reference sequence). The CDR3 spans 14 residues. CDR3 protein: CASSLTVSTDTQYF. CDR3 nucleotides: TGTGCCAGCAGCTTGACGGTCAGCACAGATACGCAGTATTTT.

The chain uses TRBV28 and TRBJ2-1; 10 nucleotides align to TRBD2. J was trimmed by 4 bases and V by 3 bases; bases with no gene match: 12. This CDR3 is built from 18 residues. Germline values: CDR1 MDHEN, CDR2 SYDVKM. CDR3 sequence: CASSFRSGRALVYNEQFF. The DNA for the CDR3 is TGTGCCAGCAGTTTCCGGAGCGGGAGGGCCCTTGTATACAATGAGCAGTTCTTC.

The V gene is TRBV28, the J gene TRBJ2-2, with a tentative D call TRBD2 (5 bases). CDR3 size: 15 residues. Germline V gives CDR1 MDHEN, CDR2 SYDVKM. With 3 bases removed from V and 6 bases from J, the gap between germline ends came to 14 bases. The CDR3, as DNA: TGTGCCAGCAGTTTCTGGACCAAGGGAGCCGGGGAGCTGTTTTTT. This translates into CASSFWTKGAGELFF.